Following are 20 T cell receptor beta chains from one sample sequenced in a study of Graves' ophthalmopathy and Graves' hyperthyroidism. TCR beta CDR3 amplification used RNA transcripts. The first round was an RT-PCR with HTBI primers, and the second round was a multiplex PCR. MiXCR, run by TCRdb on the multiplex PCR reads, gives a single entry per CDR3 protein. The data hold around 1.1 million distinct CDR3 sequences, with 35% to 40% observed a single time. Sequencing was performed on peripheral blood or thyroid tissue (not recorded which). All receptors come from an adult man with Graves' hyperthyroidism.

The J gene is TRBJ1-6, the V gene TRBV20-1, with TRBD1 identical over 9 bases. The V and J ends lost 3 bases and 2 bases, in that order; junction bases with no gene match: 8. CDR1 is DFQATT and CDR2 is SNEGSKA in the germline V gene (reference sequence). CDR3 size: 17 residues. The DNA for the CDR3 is TGCAGTGCTAGGCGGGACAGGGTCCCGACCTATAATTCACCCCTCCACTTT. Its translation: CSARRDRVPTYNSPLHF.

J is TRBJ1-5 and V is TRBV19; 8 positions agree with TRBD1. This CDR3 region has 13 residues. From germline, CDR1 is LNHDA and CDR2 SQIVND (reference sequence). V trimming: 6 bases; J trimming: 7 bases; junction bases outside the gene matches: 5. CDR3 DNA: TGTGCCAGTAGAACCAGGGGGCCCCAGCCCCAGCATTTT. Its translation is CASRTRGPQPQHF.

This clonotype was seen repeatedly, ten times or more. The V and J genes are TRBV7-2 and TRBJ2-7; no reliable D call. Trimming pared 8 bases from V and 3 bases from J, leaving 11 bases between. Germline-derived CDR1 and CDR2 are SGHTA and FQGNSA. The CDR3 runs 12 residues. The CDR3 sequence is CASALPHYEQYF. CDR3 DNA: TGTGCCAGCGCCCTCCCGCACTACGAGCAGTACTTC.

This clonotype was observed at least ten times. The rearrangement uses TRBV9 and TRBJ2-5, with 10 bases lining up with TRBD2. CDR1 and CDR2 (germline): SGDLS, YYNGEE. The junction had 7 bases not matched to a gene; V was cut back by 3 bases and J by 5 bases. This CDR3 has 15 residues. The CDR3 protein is CASSEGTSESETQYF. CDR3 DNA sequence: TGTGCCAGCAGCGAAGGGACTAGCGAGTCTGAGACCCAGTACTTC.

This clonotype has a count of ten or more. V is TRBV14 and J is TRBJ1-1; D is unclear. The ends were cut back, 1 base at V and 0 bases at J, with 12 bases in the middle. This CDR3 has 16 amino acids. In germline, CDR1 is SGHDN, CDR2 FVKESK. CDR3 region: CASSQGLGQLNTEAFF. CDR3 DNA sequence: TGTGCCAGCAGCCAAGGGCTTGGGCAGCTGAACACTGAAGCTTTCTTT.

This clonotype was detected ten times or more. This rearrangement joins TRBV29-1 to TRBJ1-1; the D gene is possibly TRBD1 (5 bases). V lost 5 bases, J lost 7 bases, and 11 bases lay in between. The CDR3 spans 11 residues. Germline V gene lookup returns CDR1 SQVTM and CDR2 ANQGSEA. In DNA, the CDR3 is TGCAGCGTTAAGGGGCGGGGTGAAGCTTTCTTT. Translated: CSVKGRGEAFF. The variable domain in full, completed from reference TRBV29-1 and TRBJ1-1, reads SAVISQKPSRDICQRGTSLTIQCQVDSQVTMMFWYRQQPGQSLTLIATANQGSEATYESGFVIDKFPISRPNLTFSTLTVSNMSPEDSSIYLCSVKGRGEAFFGQGTRLTVV.

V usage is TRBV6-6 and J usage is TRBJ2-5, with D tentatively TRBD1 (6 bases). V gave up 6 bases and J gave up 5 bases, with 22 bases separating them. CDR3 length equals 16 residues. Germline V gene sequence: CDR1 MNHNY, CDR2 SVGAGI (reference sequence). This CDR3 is CASSDGLSTGSETQYF. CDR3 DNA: TGTGCCAGCAGCGACGGGCTCTCGACAGGTTCGGAGACCCAGTACTTC.

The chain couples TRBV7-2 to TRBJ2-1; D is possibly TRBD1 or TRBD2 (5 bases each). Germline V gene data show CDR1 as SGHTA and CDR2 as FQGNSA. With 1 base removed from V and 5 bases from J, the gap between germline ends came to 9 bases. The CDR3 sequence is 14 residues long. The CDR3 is CASSLGDGNNEQFF. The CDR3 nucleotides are TGTGCCAGCAGCTTAGGGGACGGGAACAATGAGCAGTTCTTC.

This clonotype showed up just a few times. The CDR3 sequence is CASRGTGIRETQYF. The CDR3 nucleotides read TGTGCCAGCAGGGGGACAGGGATCCGAGAGACCCAGTACTTC. The V gene is TRBV28, the J gene TRBJ2-5; TRBD1 agrees at 9 bases. V lost 6 bases and J lost 4; bases outside the gene matches: 6. This CDR3 is 14 amino acids long. In germline, CDR1 is MDHEN, CDR2 SYDVKM. Filled out from reference TRBV28 and TRBJ2-5, the complete variable domain reads DVKVTQSSRYLVKRTGEKVFLECVQDMDHENMFWYRQDPGLGLRLIYFSYDVKMKEKGDIPEGYSVSREKKERFSLILESASTNQTSMYLCASRGTGIRETQYFGPGTRLLVL.

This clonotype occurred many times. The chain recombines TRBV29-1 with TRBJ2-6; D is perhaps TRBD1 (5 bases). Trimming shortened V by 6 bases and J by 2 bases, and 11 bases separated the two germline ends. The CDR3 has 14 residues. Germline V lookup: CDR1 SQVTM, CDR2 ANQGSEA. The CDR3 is CSVLREAGANVLTF. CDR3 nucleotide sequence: TGCAGCGTACTCAGGGAAGCTGGGGCCAACGTCCTGACTTTC. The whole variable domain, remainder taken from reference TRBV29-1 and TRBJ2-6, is SAVISQKPSRDICQRGTSLTIQCQVDSQVTMMFWYRQQPGQSLTLIATANQGSEATYESGFVIDKFPISRPNLTFSTLTVSNMSPEDSSIYLCSVLREAGANVLTFGAGSRLTVL.

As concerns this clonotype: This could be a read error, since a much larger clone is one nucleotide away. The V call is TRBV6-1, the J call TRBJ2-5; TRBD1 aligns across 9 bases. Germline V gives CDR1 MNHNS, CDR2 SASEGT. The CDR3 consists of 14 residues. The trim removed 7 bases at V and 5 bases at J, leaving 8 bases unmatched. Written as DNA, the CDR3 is TGTGCCAGCACCGAGGGGACAGGGCGGGAGACCCAGTACTTC. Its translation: CASTEGTGRETQYF.

The CDR3 nucleotides are TGTGCCAGCAGCGAGGGGAACCGGGGGAAGTACCAAGAGACCCAGTACTTC. Translating it yields CASSEGNRGKYQETQYF. This chain joins TRBV3-1 and TRBJ2-5; perhaps TRBD2 as D (6 bases). Germline lookup yields CDR1 LGHDT and CDR2 YNNKEL (reference sequence). V was trimmed by 5 bases and J by 0 bases, leaving 19 bases between them. The CDR3 covers 17 residues.

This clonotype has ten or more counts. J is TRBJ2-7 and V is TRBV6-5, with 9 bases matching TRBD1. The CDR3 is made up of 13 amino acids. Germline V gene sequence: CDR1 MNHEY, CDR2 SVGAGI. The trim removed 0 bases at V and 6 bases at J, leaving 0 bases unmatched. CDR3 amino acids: CASSYSTGGEQYF. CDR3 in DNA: TGTGCCAGCAGTTACTCGACAGGGGGCGAGCAGTACTTC.

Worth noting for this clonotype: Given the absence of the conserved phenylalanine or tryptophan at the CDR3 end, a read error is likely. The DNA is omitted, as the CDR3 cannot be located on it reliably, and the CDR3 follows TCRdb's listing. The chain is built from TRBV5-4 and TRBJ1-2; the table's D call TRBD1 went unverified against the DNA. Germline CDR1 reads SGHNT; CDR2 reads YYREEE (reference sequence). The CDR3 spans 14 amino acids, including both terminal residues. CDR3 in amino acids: CASSPPPGQAHTTL.

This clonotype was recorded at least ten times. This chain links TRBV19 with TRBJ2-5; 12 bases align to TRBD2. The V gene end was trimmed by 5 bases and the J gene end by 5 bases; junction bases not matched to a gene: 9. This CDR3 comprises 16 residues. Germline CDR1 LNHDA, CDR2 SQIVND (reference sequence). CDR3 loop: CASSVELAGGAETQYF. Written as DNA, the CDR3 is TGTGCCAGTAGTGTGGAACTAGCGGGAGGCGCTGAGACCCAGTACTTC.

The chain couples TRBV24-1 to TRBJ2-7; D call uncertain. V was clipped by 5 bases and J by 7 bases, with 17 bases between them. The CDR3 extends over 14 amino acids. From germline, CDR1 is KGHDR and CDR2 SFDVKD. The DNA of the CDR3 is TGTGCCACCAGTGTCCCCGCCCCTGTGGGAGAGCAGTACTTC. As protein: CATSVPAPVGEQYF.

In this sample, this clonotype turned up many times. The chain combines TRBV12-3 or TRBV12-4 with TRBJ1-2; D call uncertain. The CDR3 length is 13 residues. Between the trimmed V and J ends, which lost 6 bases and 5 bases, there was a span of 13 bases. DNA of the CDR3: TGTGCCAGCAGCGGAGTCGGTGAATATGGCTACACCTTC. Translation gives CASSGVGEYGYTF.

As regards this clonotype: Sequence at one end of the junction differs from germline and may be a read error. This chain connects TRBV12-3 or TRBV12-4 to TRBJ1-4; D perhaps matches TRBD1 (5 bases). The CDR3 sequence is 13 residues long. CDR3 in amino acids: CATSGGNNEKLFF. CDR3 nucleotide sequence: TGTGCCACCAGTGGGGGGAATAATGAAAAACTGTTTTTT.

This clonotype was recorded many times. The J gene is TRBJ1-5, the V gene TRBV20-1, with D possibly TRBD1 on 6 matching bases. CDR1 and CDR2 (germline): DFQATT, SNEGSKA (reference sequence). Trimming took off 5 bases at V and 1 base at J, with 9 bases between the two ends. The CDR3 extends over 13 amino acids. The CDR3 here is CSARDTSNQPQHF. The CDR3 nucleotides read TGCAGTGCTCGGGACACCAGCAATCAGCCCCAGCATTTT.

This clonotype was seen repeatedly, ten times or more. CDR3 sequence (DNA): TGTGCCAGTAGCCTAACAGGGGGCGGACTCGAGACCCAGTACTTC. Translation gives CASSLTGGGLETQYF. The chain combines TRBV19 with TRBJ2-5; 9 nucleotides agree with TRBD1. V lost 6 bases to trimming and J lost 5 bases; unmatched junction nucleotides: 10. The CDR3 spans 15 residues. Germline CDR1 reads LNHDA; CDR2 reads SQIVND (reference sequence).